This T cell receptor (beta chain) appears in the sequencing data of a study of OX40 agonist ivuxolimab in advanced cancers. Study details: Ivuxolimab, which patients received intravenously every 2 weeks, was dosed at 0.01 to 10 mg/kg.

As for this clone: Antigen specificity is unknown.

TCRdb's table, derived via immunoSEQ multiplex PCR, lists solely in-frame clones and lacks some. The data hold approximately 66,000 clones, with less than 85% observed a single time. Study results and limitations: With doses of 0.1 to 3.0 mg/kg, CD4+ and CD8+ blood T cells had undergone clonal expansion by week 6. In general, CD8+ T cells held more expanded clones than CD4+ did, on average. The authors also found low normalized T-cell clonal expansion in some nonresponders.

The source is an adult with an advanced solid tumor such as melanoma, head and neck, liver or kidney cancer. The sample was CD4+ or CD8+ T cells sorted from blood, taken in a trial of the OX40 agonist ivuxolimab.

CDR3 amino acids: CASGQGTNEQFF. The CDR3 nucleotides read TGTGCCAGCGGACAGGGTACGAATGAGCAGTTCTTC. J is TRBJ2-1 and V is TRBV10-3; 8 bases are a match to TRBD1. V lost 10 bases, J lost 7 bases, and 6 bases stayed unmatched. CDR3 length: 12 residues. Germline V gives CDR1 ENHRY, CDR2 SYGVKD.